The subject of this entry is one TCR beta chain. Indicated time point: pretreatment peripheral blood. TCRdb's table, derived via immunoSEQ multiplex PCR, lists solely in-frame clones and lacks some. The data show 40,000 or so clones, about nine tenths seen once. These data belong to a study of PD-L1 blockade in urothelial cancer. Background on the study: The year 2014 saw patients start atezolizumab, 1,200 mg intravenously every 3 weeks. Prior chemotherapy regimens per patient numbered 0 to 3.

The V gene end was trimmed by 5 bases and the J gene end by 0 bases; junction bases not matched to a gene: 9. The germline CDR1 and CDR2 sequences are LNHDA and SQIVND (reference sequence). This CDR3 is 17 amino acids long. The input for sequencing was PBMCs, taken around atezolizumab (anti-PD-L1) treatment. The sequence came from a woman aged 55-75 years with urothelial cancer. The chain employs TRBV19 and TRBJ1-2, with 10 bases that match TRBD1. The CDR3 DNA reads as TGTGCCAGTAGTCCACCCGGGACAGGGGTCCCTAACTATGGCTACACCTTC. Its protein product is CASSPPGTGVPNYGYTF.